The entry below gives a single T cell receptor (beta chain) sequence along with its context. This specimen belongs to a study of control samples from healthy donors and cancer patients. CDR1 and CDR2 from the germline V gene are KGHSH and LQKENI. CDR3 size: 14 residues. Trimming left V 3 bases short and J 0 bases short, with 8 bases between. The repertoire was sequenced with immunoSEQ multiplex PCR; TCRdb's copy has only in-frame clones and lacks some. The table has 85,000 to 95,000 clones, roughly 90% seen once. Sample: blood. This receptor was obtained from a woman in her 30s in good health. The gene calls are TRBV18 and TRBJ1-2; D uncertain. The CDR3: CASSPDGANYGYTF. The DNA of the CDR3 is TGTGCCAGCTCACCCGACGGAGCTAACTATGGCTACACCTTC.